This TCR beta chain is from a study of CD8+ T cells in alopecia areata. Study overall: Treated patients received severity scores based on the percentage of scalp area affected.

Extracted from the samples, RNA was reverse transcribed into cDNA to serve as the sequencing template. Some clones are missing from TCRdb's copy, which holds only in-frame ones; the method was immunoSEQ multiplex PCR. This sample has nearly 95,000 clones, with just over 70% found just once. Documented treatment: oral pan-JAK inhibitor, 5-10 mg twice daily. Alopecia areata patients provided lesional scalp punch biopsies and peripheral blood. This CDR3 has 11 residues. The germline V gene has CDR1 LNHDA and CDR2 SQIVND (reference sequence). V lost 5 bases to trimming and J lost 7 bases, with 5 bases between them. In this sample, this clone turned up a few times.

This clonotype was sampled from a human donor with alopecia areata. V usage is TRBV19 and J usage is TRBJ2-2; D uncertain. Here the sequenced sample was CD8+ T cells sorted from blood, taken between weeks 43 and 45, from a patient treated with tofacitinib. The CDR3 nucleotides read TGTGCCAGTAGTGCCGGCGGGGAGCTGTTTTTT. Protein sequence: CASSAGGELFF.